This T cell receptor beta chain was sequenced in a study of CD8+ T cells in alopecia areata. Turning to the study itself: It was oral tofacitinib, at 5 to 10 mg twice daily, that treated patients received.

This clone was recorded a few times. Its target is unknown. Study-wide findings and caveats: As there was one nonresponder, how baseline CD8+ expansion relates to response remains uncertain.

Indicated treatment: oral pan-JAK inhibitor, 5-10 mg twice daily. Collection of lesional scalp punch biopsies and peripheral blood was performed in alopecia areata patients. Following RNA extraction, reverse transcription yielded cDNA that acted as the sequencing template. TCRdb's table, derived via immunoSEQ multiplex PCR, lists solely in-frame clones and lacks some. Counted here are over 150,000 clones, 58% occurring once; the ten biggest clones make up 4.5% to 6%. V was clipped by 4 bases and J by 0 bases, with 13 bases between them. The CDR3 extends over 16 amino acids. The germline CDR1 and CDR2 sequences are MDHEN and SYDVKM.

This material consisted of CD4+ T cells sorted from blood, taken at week 24, from a patient treated with tofacitinib. The chain employs TRBV28 and TRBJ2-1, with a possible D match to TRBD2 (6 bases). This clonotype was obtained from a human donor with alopecia areata. CDR3 coding DNA: TGTGCCAGCAGTTCGTCCGCGGGATCCTCCTACAATGAGCAGTTCTTC. Translated: CASSSSAGSSYNEQFF. Looking up the rest from reference TRBV28 and TRBJ2-1 gives the full variable domain: DVKVTQSSRYLVKRTGEKVFLECVQDMDHENMFWYRQDPGLGLRLIYFSYDVKMKEKGDIPEGYSVSREKKERFSLILESASTNQTSMYLCASSSSAGSSYNEQFFGPGTRLTVL.